The rows below give T cell receptor beta chains drawn from one sample of a study of cytomegalovirus exposure and HLA in healthy donors. Sequencing used immunoSEQ multiplex PCR; TCRdb keeps in-frame clones, though not all of them. The repertoire holds roughly 120,000 clones, around 88% seen once, with nearly 5% in the top ten. The material sequenced was PBMCs. The receptors stem from a man between 18 and 29 years old in good health and CMV-seronegative. Each CDR3 is given with its conserved first and last residue. The D gene is left open where the match is weak. The size of a clone is reported for some rows only, either as once, few or many, or as a class for expanded clones.

>TRBV7-2|TRBD1|NA|TRBJ1-5
TGTGCCAGCACCCGGGACAGGGGCCTCCAGCCCCAGCATTTT
CASTRDRGLQPQHF
>TRBV5-1|TRBD1|NA|TRBJ1-2
TGCGCCAGCAGCCCCCTTGGGACAGGCTATGGCTACACCTTC
CASSPLGTGYGYTF
>TRBV18|NA|NA|TRBJ1-4
TGTGCCAGCTCACCAAGACAGAAGGAAAAACTGTTTTTT
CASSPRQKEKLFF
>TRBV18|NA|NA|TRBJ1-1
TGTGCCAGCACCCCGGGGGGCAGCGAGGGCACTGAAGCTTTCTTT
CASTPGGSEGTEAFF
>TRBV6-1|NA|NA|TRBJ1-3
TGTGCCAGCAGTGAAGTTGGGGCCTATTCTGGAAACACCATATATTTT
CASSEVGAYSGNTIYF
>TRBV5-4|NA|NA|TRBJ1-1
TGTGCCAGCAGCTCCCCTAAAGTGCTTCCTCTCTTT
CASSSPKVLPLF
>TRBV10-3|NA|NA|TRBJ2-1
TGTGCCATCAGTGACCTACAGGGGACTAGATTCTTC
CAISDLQGTRFF
>TRBV27|TRBD2|NA|TRBJ2-7
TGTGCCAGCAGTTTTGGTAGCGGGAACTACGAGCAGTACTTC
CASSFGSGNYEQYF
>TRBV30|NA|NA|TRBJ1-1
TGTGCCTGGAGTATGCAGTCGAACACTGAAGCTTTCTTT
CAWSMQSNTEAFF
>TRBV28|NA|NA|TRBJ2-7
TGTGCCAGCAGTTTTCCATTAGCGAGACAGGAGAACTACGAGCAGTACTTC
CASSFPLARQENYEQYF
>TRBV29-1|TRBD1|NA|TRBJ1-5
TGCAGCGTTGCTACCACAGGGGGTAGTCAGCCCCAGCATTTT
CSVATTGGSQPQHF
>TRBV5-1|TRBD2|NA|TRBJ2-5
TGCGCCAGCAGCCGGGGGAGCGGGGGGAAACAAGAGACCCAGTACTTC
CASSRGSGGKQETQYF
>TRBV7-2|NA|NA|TRBJ1-1
TGTGCCAGCAGCTCCGGTCCGGGGGACACTGAAGCTTTCTTT
CASSSGPGDTEAFF
>TRBV29-1|NA|NA|TRBJ2-1
TGCAGCCTTACTGACGGACTGAACAATGAGCAGTTCTTC
CSLTDGLNNEQFF
>TRBV6-1|NA|NA|TRBJ1-2
TGTGCCAGCAGTGCTTGGGTGGAGGCCGGCTATGGCTACACCTTC
CASSAWVEAGYGYTF
>TRBV5-1|NA|NA|TRBJ2-5
TGCGCCAGCAGCTTGGCCCTCGGCGGGAACCCTCCCACGGAGACCCAGTACTTC
CASSLALGGNPPTETQYF
>TRBV28|NA|NA|TRBJ1-5
TGTGCCAGCAGTTTGTCTCCCAGCAATCAGCCCCAGCATTTT
CASSLSPSNQPQHF
>TRBV15|NA|NA|TRBJ2-5
TGTGCCACCAGCAGAGATCTTTCTGAAGAGACCCAGTACTTC
CATSRDLSEETQYF
>TRBV5-8|NA|NA|TRBJ1-5
TGTGCCAGCAGCCCGGGCCATCCGGGAAAGCCCCAGCATTTT
CASSPGHPGKPQHF
>TRBV30|NA|NA|TRBJ2-5
TGTGCCTGGAGTTTTCGGGGTTGGGAGACCCAGTACTTC
CAWSFRGWETQYF
>TRBV7-9|NA|NA|TRBJ2-2
TGTGCCCGAGAGCTAGCGTTAACCGGGGAGCTGTTTTTT
CARELALTGELFF
>TRBV18|NA|NA|TRBJ2-1
TGTGCCAGCTCACCACCGGGGGCCACGAGCTCCTACAATGAGCAGTTCTTC
CASSPPGATSSYNEQFF
>TRBV6-1|TRBD1|NA|TRBJ1-5
TGTGCCAGCAGCCAAGACAGGGGCAATCAGCCCCAGCATTTT
CASSQDRGNQPQHF
>TRBV6-5|TRBD1|once|TRBJ1-3
TGTGCCAGCAGGAACAGGGGACCTGGAAACACCATATATTTT
CASRNRGPGNTIYF
>TRBV7-2|NA|once|TRBJ2-3
TGTGCCAGCACCTTGCTGGGAACAGGTGCAGATACGCAGTATTTT
CASTLLGTGADTQYF
>TRBV5-1|TRBD2|NA|TRBJ2-2
TGCGCCAGCAGCCCAGAACCGGGACTAGAGACCGGGGAGCTGTTTTTT
CASSPEPGLETGELFF
>TRBV11-2|TRBD2|NA|TRBJ2-1
TGTGCCAGCAGCTCACTGCGGGGGGGCGGGCCTAATGAGCAGTTCTTC
CASSSLRGGGPNEQFF
>TRBV27|NA|NA|TRBJ1-4
TGTGCCAGCAGTTTATATCGCGGCACTAATGAAAAACTGTTTTTT
CASSLYRGTNEKLFF
>TRBV6-1|NA|NA|TRBJ2-3
TGTGCCAGTTGGACTACAGATACGCAGTATTTT
CASWTTDTQYF
>TRBV29-1|TRBD1|NA|TRBJ2-7
TGCAGCGTTTGGACGGAGGTGGACAGGGCATACTACGAGCAGTACTTC
CSVWTEVDRAYYEQYF